A single sample is the source of the 7 T cell receptor beta chains below, sequenced in a study of blood T cell repertoires in COVID-19. The data were produced by immunoSEQ multiplex PCR, yet TCRdb's version contains in-frame clones alone and is incomplete. The sample includes fewer than 600,000 clones, roughly 90% of them seen just once. Sequencing was carried out using PBMCs or T cells enriched from blood (not recorded which). These TCRs come from a woman aged 35 to 49 who had recovered from COVID-19.

The rearrangement uses TRBV5-4 and TRBJ1-1; a weak D match, TRBD1 (6 bases). This CDR3 is 16 amino acids long. V lost 4 bases to trimming and J lost 1 base, with 17 bases between them. Per germline, CDR1 SGHNT and CDR2 YYREEE (reference sequence). This CDR3 reads CASSPSSGGSNTEAFF. For the CDR3, the DNA is TGTGCCAGCAGCCCTTCCTCGGGGGGCTCGAACACTGAAGCTTTCTTT.

The chain recombines TRBV5-4 with TRBJ2-7; perhaps TRBD2 as D (5 bases). Trimming stripped 0 bases from V and 1 base from J, with 8 bases between. The germline gives CDR1 SGHNT, CDR2 YYREEE (reference sequence). This CDR3 spans 14 amino acids. In nucleotides, the CDR3 is TGTGCCAGCAGCTTGGCTCTAGCATCCTACGAGCAGTACTTC. Amino acids: CASSLALASYEQYF.

J is TRBJ2-5 and V is TRBV5-1, with 7 bases aligning to TRBD2. The CDR3 length is 14 residues. Trimming cost V 2 bases and J 4 bases; bases outside gene matches: 5. CDR1 is SGHRS and CDR2 is YFSETQ in the germline V gene. CDR3 sequence reads: CASSFGTGGETQYF. The CDR3, as DNA: TGCGCCAGCAGCTTCGGTACGGGAGGAGAGACCCAGTACTTC. Full variable domain (rest looked up from reference TRBV5-1 and TRBJ2-5): KAGVTQTPRYLIKTRGQQVTLSCSPISGHRSVSWYQQTPGQGLQFLFEYFSETQRNKGNFPGRFSGRQFSNSRSEMNVSTLELGDSALYLCASSFGTGGETQYFGPGTRLLVL.

The chain is built from TRBV12-5 and TRBJ2-5; D is unclear. The V gene's germline CDR1 is LGHNT and CDR2 FRNRAP. The CDR3 contains 14 residues. The germline V and J ends were trimmed by 4 bases and 5 bases, with 14 bases remaining between them. CDR3 nucleotides: TGTGCTAGTGGTTCCCGCCCTCTGGAGGAGACCCAGTACTTC. Amino acid sequence: CASGSRPLEETQYF.

The chain couples TRBV4-3 to TRBJ2-7; TRBD2 might be the D (6 bases). The germline V and J ends were trimmed by 0 bases and 6 bases, with 12 bases remaining between them. Germline V gives CDR1 LGHNA, CDR2 YSLEER. The CDR3 is 14 residues long. For the CDR3, the DNA is TGCGCCAGCAGCCAAGATGGCGGGATTCGCGAGCAGTACTTC. Translating it yields CASSQDGGIREQYF.

The chain has TRBV6-5 and TRBJ2-7; tentative D call: TRBD1 (6 bases). This CDR3 comprises 14 residues. Germline assignment: CDR1 MNHEY and CDR2 SVGAGI. Trimming removed 0 bases at V and 6 bases at J, with 12 bases between. CDR3 in amino acids: CASSYSNGGGEQYF. For the CDR3, the DNA is TGTGCCAGCAGTTACTCGAATGGGGGCGGCGAGCAGTACTTC.

This clone was detected only once. The CDR3 reads CASSQEGPPGSASPLHF. DNA of the CDR3: TGCGCCAGCAGCCAAGAGGGTCCCCCGGGTAGTGCTTCACCCCTCCACTTT. The J gene is TRBJ1-6, the V gene TRBV4-3; the D is unclear. This CDR3 comprises 17 residues. In germline, CDR1 is LGHNA, CDR2 YSLEER. Trimming took 0 bases from V and 9 from J, leaving 18 bases between them.